The sequence of this T cell receptor (beta chain) was determined in a study of identical twins. Study-wide results and caveats: Twin sharing of out-of-frame TCR alpha was underestimated by models in monozygotic pairs. Alpha sequences that were out-of-frame and twin-shared showed an excess of low generation probability.

Details on this clonotype: Its specificity is not known.

A universal primer site was added by template switching, and unique molecular identifiers were carried by the cDNA. Each CDR3 protein is one row after TCRdb ran MiXCR on the 5' RACE reads. This table has 500,000 to 550,000 distinct CDR3 sequences, approximately 20% appearing once. Germline V gene sequence: CDR1 SGHRS, CDR2 YFSETQ. The CDR3 contains 15 residues. Trimming cost V 4 bases and J 4 bases; bases outside gene matches: 8. The sample also formed part of further work on yellow fever vaccine responses in identical twins. As that report states: Reported findings indicate that twins' vaccine T cell responses seemed partially convergent, partially personalized.

This TCR was recovered from a woman aged 18 to 35 in good health. The material sequenced was CD4+ T cells sorted from blood. This chain joins TRBV5-1 and TRBJ2-7, with 10 positions matching TRBD2. CDR3 bases: TGCGCCAGCAGCACAGTAGCGGGAGGCACGTACGAGCAGTACTTC. Translation: CASSTVAGGTYEQYF.